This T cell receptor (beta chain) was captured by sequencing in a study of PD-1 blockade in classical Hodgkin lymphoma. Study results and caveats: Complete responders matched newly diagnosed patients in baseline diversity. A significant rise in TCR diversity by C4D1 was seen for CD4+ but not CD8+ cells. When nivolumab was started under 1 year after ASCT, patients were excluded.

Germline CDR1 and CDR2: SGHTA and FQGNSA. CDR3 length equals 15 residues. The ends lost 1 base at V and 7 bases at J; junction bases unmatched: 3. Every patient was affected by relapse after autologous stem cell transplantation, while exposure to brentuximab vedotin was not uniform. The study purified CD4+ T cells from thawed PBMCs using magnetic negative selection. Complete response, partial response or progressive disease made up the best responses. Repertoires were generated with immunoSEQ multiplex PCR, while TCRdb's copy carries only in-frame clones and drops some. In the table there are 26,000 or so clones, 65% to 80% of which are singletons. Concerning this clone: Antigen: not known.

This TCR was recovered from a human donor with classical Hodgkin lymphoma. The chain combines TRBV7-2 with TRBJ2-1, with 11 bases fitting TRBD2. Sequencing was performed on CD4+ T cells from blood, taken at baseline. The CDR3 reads CASSLVLAGVNEQFF. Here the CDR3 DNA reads TGTGCCAGCAGCTTAGTACTAGCGGGGGTGAATGAGCAGTTCTTC.